A single T cell receptor beta chain is shown here with its context. Its ends do not fully match the called genes, so a read error is possible. This entry comes from a study of tumor-infiltrating lymphocytes in primary liver carcinoma. Co-extraction yielded RNA and DNA from around 20-30 mg of unsorted bulk tissue. TCR beta cDNA was reverse-transcribed from about 550 ng of total RNA. The reaction used a constant-region primer and ProtoScript II reverse transcriptase. ARM-PCR was slightly modified, and three nested multiplex PCR rounds with it gave rise to the TCR beta libraries. Running roughly 10 cycles apiece, the first two PCR rounds relied on TRBV1-TRBV30 forward primers together with a C-beta reverse primer. Using its own MiXCR run on the multiplex PCR reads, TCRdb lists one record per CDR3 protein. The repertoire holds 90,000 to 140,000 distinct CDR3 sequences, with approximately 80% as singletons.

CDR1 is SGHAT, CDR2 FQNNGV, per germline. The length of the CDR3 is 12 residues. Material: liver tumor tissue from sampling region 3. As for subset: tumor region T3, left-lateral pole. This TCR came from a man aged 35-49 years with primary liver carcinoma and hepatitis B virus infection. The chain has TRBV11-2 and TRBJ2-5, with D perhaps TRBD2 (6 bases). The CDR3 here is CASSLIAGFEDF. CDR3 nucleotide sequence: TGTGCCAGCAGCTTAATCGCGGGGTTCGAGGACTTC. Together with reference TRBV11-2 and TRBJ2-5, the CDR3 gives the full variable domain: EAGVAQSPRYKIIEKRQSVAFWCNPISGHATLYWYQQILGQGPKLLIQFQNNGVVDDSQLPKDRFSAERLKGVDSTLKIQPAKLEDSAVYLCASSLIAGFEDFGPGTRLLVL.